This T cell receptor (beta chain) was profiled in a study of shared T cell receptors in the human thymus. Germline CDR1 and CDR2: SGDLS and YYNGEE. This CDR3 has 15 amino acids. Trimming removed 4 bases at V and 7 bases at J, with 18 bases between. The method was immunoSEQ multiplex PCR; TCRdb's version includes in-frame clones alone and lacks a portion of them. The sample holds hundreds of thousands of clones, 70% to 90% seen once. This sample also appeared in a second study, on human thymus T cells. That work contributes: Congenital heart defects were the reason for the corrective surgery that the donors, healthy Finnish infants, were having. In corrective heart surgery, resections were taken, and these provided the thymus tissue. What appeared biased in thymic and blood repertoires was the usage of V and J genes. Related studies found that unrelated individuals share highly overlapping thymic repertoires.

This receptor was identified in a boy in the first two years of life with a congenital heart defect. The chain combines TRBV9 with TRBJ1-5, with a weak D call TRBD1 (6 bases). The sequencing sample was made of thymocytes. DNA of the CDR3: TGTGCCAGCAGCCCGAGGGGTAGGGGGATCCAGCCCCAGCATTTT. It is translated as CASSPRGRGIQPQHF. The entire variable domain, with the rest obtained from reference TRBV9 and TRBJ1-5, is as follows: DSGVTQTPKHLITATGQRVTLRCSPRSGDLSVYWYQQSLDQGLQFLIQYYNGEERAKGNILERFSAQQFPDLHSELNLSSLELGDSALYFCASSPRGRGIQPQHFGDGTRLSIL.